The 31 T cell receptor beta chains reported below all come from one sample, sequenced in a study of technical replicates of blood from several donors. TCRdb's table, derived via immunoSEQ multiplex PCR, lists solely in-frame clones and lacks some. In the table there are some 82,000 clones, around 94% of which are singletons. The sequenced sample was T cells isolated from PBMCs. These receptors came from a human donor in good health.

This clone has just one count. The chain carries TRBV11-3 and TRBJ2-1, with D possibly being TRBD2 (5 bases). Germline V lookup: CDR1 SGHNT, CDR2 YENEEA. V shed 4 bases and J shed 3 bases, with 13 bases lying between them. The CDR3 sequence is 15 residues long. The CDR3 coding sequence is TGTGCCAGCAGCTCCCCTGGGAGAAGCTACAATGAGCAGTTCTTC. Translation: CASSSPGRSYNEQFF. Combining the CDR3 with reference TRBV11-3 and TRBJ2-1 gives the whole variable domain EAGVVQSPRYKIIEKKQPVAFWCNPISGHNTLYWYLQNLGQGPELLIRYENEEAVDDSQLPKDRFSAERLKGVDSTLKIQPAELGDSAVYLCASSSPGRSYNEQFFGPGTRLTVL.

V usage is TRBV10-1 and J usage is TRBJ1-5; the D gene is possibly TRBD1 (6 bases). V shed 7 bases and J shed 6 bases, with 28 bases lying between them. The CDR3 spans 18 residues. The V gene's germline CDR1 is WNHNN and CDR2 SYGVQD (reference sequence). The CDR3 DNA sequence: TGCGCCAGCACTATCTTTTTGGGGGGGGCACCGCCTCGTCAGCCCCAGCATTTT. It yields the protein CASTIFLGGAPPRQPQHF.

The chain is built from TRBV4-1 and TRBJ2-7; maybe TRBD2 (5 bases). Per the germline V gene, CDR1 is MGHRA and CDR2 is YSYEKL. V was clipped by 3 bases and J by 5 bases, with 17 bases between them. The CDR3 totals 15 residues. The CDR3 loop is CASSQERSEWDEQYF. The CDR3, as DNA: TGCGCCAGCAGCCAGGAGCGGTCCGAATGGGACGAGCAGTACTTC.

The chain links TRBV9 to TRBJ2-7, with 8 nucleotides matching TRBD2. The CDR3 has 15 amino acids. J lost 4 bases, V lost 0 bases, and 6 bases had no gene match. Germline lookup yields CDR1 SGDLS and CDR2 YYNGEE. CDR3: CASSVGSGSSYEQYF. The CDR3 DNA is TGTGCCAGCAGCGTAGGGAGCGGGAGTTCGTACGAGCAGTACTTC.

This clone appeared a single time. V gene TRBV5-1 combines with J gene TRBJ1-1, with D hard to call. Trimming left V 0 bases short and J 3 bases short, with 9 bases between. Per germline, CDR1 SGHRS and CDR2 YFSETQ. The CDR3 spans 14 residues. This CDR3 reads CASSLEGGYTEAFF. The CDR3 region has the DNA TGCGCCAGCAGCTTGGAGGGAGGGTACACTGAAGCTTTCTTT.

This sequence joins TRBV6-1 and TRBJ2-2; 7 positions agree with TRBD1. Germline CDR1 is MNHNS and CDR2 is SASEGT. The CDR3 sequence is 14 residues long. Trimming at V came to 7 bases and at J to 3 bases, leaving 5 bases not matched to a gene. CDR3 sequence reads: CASNMGQHTGELFF. CDR3 DNA sequence: TGTGCCAGCAATATGGGACAGCACACCGGGGAGCTGTTTTTT.

The chain joins TRBV6-5 to TRBJ2-1, with 10 bases identical to TRBD2. CDR3 size: 16 residues. The ends lost 0 bases at V and 10 bases at J; junction bases unmatched: 9. Germline CDR1 and CDR2: MNHEY and SVGAGI. The CDR3 is CASSYSLAGALSEQFF. Here the CDR3 DNA reads TGTGCCAGCAGTTACTCCCTAGCGGGAGCTCTTAGCGAGCAGTTCTTC.

CDR3 region: CASSFLSAYEQYF. Here the CDR3 DNA reads TGTGCCAGCAGCTTTCTCTCAGCCTACGAGCAGTACTTC. This rearrangement joins TRBV13 to TRBJ2-7; D remains unclear. Trimming stripped 3 bases from V and 2 bases from J, with 8 bases between. This CDR3 contains 13 residues. The germline V gene encodes CDR1 PRHDT and CDR2 FYEKMQ (reference sequence).

The genes are TRBV7-3 and TRBJ1-1; 9 nucleotides line up with TRBD1. The germline V gene has CDR1 SGHTA and CDR2 FQGTGA. This CDR3 is built from 17 residues. Losses at the gene ends were 6 bases for V and 1 base for J; bases not matched to a gene: 12. The CDR3 sequence: CASSKSGTGYANTEAFF. The CDR3 nucleotides are TGTGCCAGCAGTAAGAGCGGGACAGGGTACGCGAACACTGAAGCTTTCTTT.

This clone was recorded only once. The rearrangement joins TRBV11-2 to TRBJ1-4; a weak D match, TRBD1 (6 bases). Trimming removed 2 bases from V and 8 bases from J, with 12 bases in between. Per germline, CDR1 SGHAT and CDR2 FQNNGV. CDR3 length: 14 amino acids. CDR3: CASSLNRVGEKLFF. Written as DNA, the CDR3 is TGTGCCAGCAGCTTAAACAGGGTTGGAGAAAAACTGTTTTTT.

V is TRBV6-1 and J is TRBJ2-7; D possibly corresponds to TRBD1 (6 bases). Germline V gene data show CDR1 as MNHNS and CDR2 as SASEGT. V gave up 3 bases and J gave up 1 base, with 16 bases separating them. The CDR3 length is 16 residues. Written as DNA, the CDR3 is TGTGCCAGCAGTGAGGACAGATTTTACCCTTCCTACGAGCAGTACTTC. It is translated as CASSEDRFYPSYEQYF.

V is TRBV19 and J is TRBJ2-7; 9 bases are shared with TRBD1. Trimming removed 7 bases from V and 5 bases from J; junction bases left unmatched: 3. The CDR3 loop spans 12 amino acids. Looked up from germline, CDR1 is LNHDA and CDR2 is SQIVND (reference sequence). CDR3 coding DNA: TGTGCCAGTATGGGGACAGGGAACGAGCAGTACTTC. The encoded protein is CASMGTGNEQYF.

This clone was observed a single time. The chain is built from TRBV19 and TRBJ1-2, with 8 positions matching TRBD1. Germline V CDR1 and CDR2: LNHDA, SQIVND (reference sequence). Trimming removed 7 bases from V and 6 bases from J; junction bases left unmatched: 7. The CDR3 has 13 residues. The DNA for the CDR3 is TGTGCCAGTACCACGACAGGGGATCATGGCTACACCTTC. The encoded protein is CASTTTGDHGYTF.

This chain uses TRBV27 with TRBJ1-2, with TRBD1 identical over 8 bases. Looked up from germline, CDR1 is MNHEY and CDR2 is SMNVEV (reference sequence). The CDR3 has 14 residues. V gave up 4 bases and J gave up 6 bases; unmatched junction bases: 7. The CDR3, as DNA: TGTGCCAGCAGTTGGTATCAGGGGGCCAATGGCTACACCTTC. Its protein product is CASSWYQGANGYTF.

This chain links TRBV29-1 with TRBJ2-7; D not certain. The V end lost 5 bases, the J end lost 4 bases, and 9 bases lay between the germline ends. The CDR3 is 11 amino acids. CDR1 and CDR2 from the germline V gene are SQVTM and ANQGSEA. CDR3 sequence reads: CSVQRGYEQYF. CDR3 DNA sequence: TGCAGCGTTCAACGAGGATACGAGCAGTACTTC.

This chain connects TRBV7-9 to TRBJ1-1; D uncertain. V gave up 5 bases and J gave up 1 base, with 5 bases separating them. This CDR3 spans 12 amino acids. CDR1 SEHNR and CDR2 FQNEAQ come from the germline V gene (reference sequence). DNA of the CDR3: TGTGCCAGCAGCAGAGGGAACACTGAAGCTTTCTTT. It specifies CASSRGNTEAFF.

The rearrangement joins TRBV9 to TRBJ2-1; TRBD2 is a possible D gene (6 bases). Per germline, CDR1 SGDLS and CDR2 YYNGEE. V was cut by 2 bases and J by 10 bases, with 16 bases left in between. The CDR3 is 14 amino acids. The CDR3 DNA reads as TGTGCCAGCAGCGTGGAGGGATCGATAGCGGAGCAGTTCTTC. Residues: CASSVEGSIAEQFF.

The chain employs TRBV29-1 and TRBJ2-7; 9 positions match TRBD1. CDR1 is SQVTM, CDR2 ANQGSEA, per germline. CDR3 length: 12 residues. The junction had 4 bases not matched to a gene; V was cut back by 5 bases and J by 5 bases. The CDR3 bases are TGCAGCGTTACCGGGACAGGGAACGAGCAGTACTTC. Encoded protein: CSVTGTGNEQYF.

This chain links TRBV6-5 with TRBJ1-2; 10 positions match TRBD1. The CDR3 runs 16 residues. The germline V gene has CDR1 MNHEY and CDR2 SVGAGI. V dropped 0 bases and J dropped 4; count of bases not matched to a gene: 5. CDR3 loop: CASSYSGTGEIYGYTF. The CDR3 DNA is TGTGCCAGCAGTTACTCAGGGACAGGGGAAATCTATGGCTACACCTTC.

The CDR3 spells CAISQGLAMTYEQYF. CDR3 coding DNA: TGTGCCATCAGTCAAGGACTAGCGATGACCTACGAGCAGTACTTC. The V gene is TRBV10-3, the J gene TRBJ2-7, with 9 bases identical to TRBD2. V gave up 5 bases and J gave up 2 bases; unmatched junction bases: 7. Germline assignment: CDR1 ENHRY and CDR2 SYGVKD. This CDR3 region has 15 residues.

V and J are TRBV2 and TRBJ2-7; no clear D gene. Per the germline V gene, CDR1 is SNHLY and CDR2 is FYNNEI. Trimming shortened V by 7 bases and J by 0 bases, and 16 bases separated the two germline ends. The CDR3 is 15 amino acids. The CDR3 loop is CASTPIVVSSYEQYF. CDR3 nucleotide sequence: TGTGCCAGCACCCCAATCGTCGTGAGCTCCTACGAGCAGTACTTC. The full variable domain, its missing parts supplied by reference TRBV2 and TRBJ2-7, is EPEVTQTPSHQVTQMGQEVILRCVPISNHLYFYWYRQILGQKVEFLVSFYNNEISEKSEIFDDQFSVERPDGSNFTLKIRSTKLEDSAMYFCASTPIVVSSYEQYFGPGTRLTVT.

The chain employs TRBV5-1 and TRBJ1-1, with D uncertain. V dropped 0 bases and J dropped 6 bases, with 9 bases sitting between them. This CDR3 has 13 amino acids. Germline CDR1 is SGHRS and CDR2 is YFSETQ. The CDR3 region is CASSLVTRAEAFF. CDR3 DNA: TGCGCCAGCAGCTTGGTTACACGTGCTGAAGCTTTCTTT.

The chain joins TRBV7-9 to TRBJ2-1, with D maybe TRBD1 (6 bases). The CDR3 runs 16 residues. Trimming took off 6 bases at V and 10 bases at J, with 25 bases between the two ends. The germline V gene has CDR1 SEHNR and CDR2 FQNEAQ (reference sequence). The CDR3 coding sequence is TGTGCCAGCAGTCGGTACACAGGGCCCATTTTTGTAGAGCAGTTCTTC. It yields the protein CASSRYTGPIFVEQFF.

A single count supports this clone. V and J are TRBV28 and TRBJ2-7; 7 nucleotides line up with TRBD2. Germline CDR1 MDHEN, CDR2 SYDVKM. This CDR3 has 15 amino acids. Trimming removed 2 bases from V and 3 bases from J; junction bases left unmatched: 7. CDR3 sequence: CASSLAGTTSYEQYF. The CDR3 bases are TGTGCCAGCAGTTTAGCGGGGACTACCAGCTACGAGCAGTACTTC.

J is TRBJ1-5 and V is TRBV27, with a tentative D call TRBD1 (6 bases). The CDR3 has 15 amino acids. Trimming cost V 5 bases and J 5 bases, with 16 bases left between them. From germline, CDR1 is MNHEY and CDR2 SMNVEV (reference sequence). Written as DNA, the CDR3 is TGTGCCAGCAGTGCCCGGGGCGGGGGCCATCAGCCCCAGCATTTT. Translating gives CASSARGGGHQPQHF.

This clone was observed a single time. The chain is built from TRBV7-9 and TRBJ1-1; no firm D call. V lost 0 bases and J 1 base, leaving 9 bases between the germline ends. From germline, CDR1 is SEHNR and CDR2 FQNEAQ (reference sequence). The CDR3 consists of 15 residues. The DNA for the CDR3 is TGTGCCAGCAGCTTAGCTTATGGGAGGAACACTGAAGCTTTCTTT. Its protein product is CASSLAYGRNTEAFF.

The chain has TRBV10-1 and TRBJ2-7; D ambiguous. The V end lost 10 bases, the J end lost 3 bases, and 19 bases lay between the germline ends. The germline V gene encodes CDR1 WNHNN and CDR2 SYGVQD (reference sequence). This CDR3 is 14 amino acids long. CDR3 sequence (DNA): TGCGCCACCCTCTGCGGATCAGCACACTACGAGCAGTACTTC. Translating gives CATLCGSAHYEQYF.

The CDR3 coding sequence is TGTGCCAGCAGCTGGAGTAGCAATCAGCCCCAGCATTTT. Amino acids: CASSWSSNQPQHF. The chain employs TRBV5-8 and TRBJ1-5; no firm D call. Germline loops: CDR1 SGHTS, CDR2 YDEGEE. V dropped 3 bases and J dropped 0 bases, with 4 bases sitting between them. The CDR3 extends over 13 amino acids.

This clone is a singleton in its sample. The DNA for the CDR3 is TGTGCCAGTAGGGAGGGGGCGGGTTCTAACCTTCGCAATGAGCAGTTCTTC. Translation gives CASREGAGSNLRNEQFF. V and J are TRBV19 and TRBJ2-1, with a possible D match to TRBD1 (7 bases). V gave up 6 bases and J gave up 6 bases, with 24 bases separating them. The CDR3 consists of 17 residues. Germline CDR1 reads LNHDA; CDR2 reads SQIVND (reference sequence).

The chain couples TRBV30 to TRBJ1-4; 8 nucleotides agree with TRBD1. Germline V lookup: CDR1 GTSNPN, CDR2 SVGIG (reference sequence). This CDR3 spans 16 amino acids. V gave up 2 bases and J gave up 3 bases; unmatched junction bases: 8. CDR3 amino acids: CAWSPGQGFSNEKLFF. The CDR3 DNA reads TGTGCCTGGAGTCCAGGACAGGGCTTTTCTAATGAAAAACTGTTTTTT. Using reference TRBV30 and TRBJ1-4 for the parts outside the CDR3, the full variable domain is SQTIHQWPATLVQPVGSPLSLECTVEGTSNPNLYWYRQAAGRGLQLLFYSVGIGQISSEVPQNLSASRPQDRQFILSSKKLLLSDSGFYLCAWSPGQGFSNEKLFFGSGTQLSVL.

This sequence joins TRBV13 and TRBJ2-3; TRBD2 matches 7 bases. Losses at the gene ends were 5 bases for V and 3 bases for J; bases not matched to a gene: 5. This CDR3 spans 14 amino acids. Germline CDR1 is PRHDT and CDR2 is FYEKMQ (reference sequence). CDR3 in DNA: TGTGCCAGCAGCCACGGACTAGAGACAGATACGCAGTATTTT. Amino acids: CASSHGLETDTQYF.